This TCR beta chain was recovered during a study of blood T cell repertoires in COVID-19. About the study: Sites in the United States, Italy and Spain provided acute and convalescent COVID-19 samples. Nucleic acid was either cDNA or gDNA, and it came from T cells, B-cell-depleted T cells, or PBMCs.

In the original analysis: Amplification with reference gene primers provided the estimates of nucleated cell counts. The table came from immunoSEQ multiplex PCR; TCRdb's copy has only in-frame clones and leaves some out. For V, J and clone size, that table is used; D and trimming come from the DNA. Here the sample spans more than 90,000 clones, around three quarters being singletons. This clone was detected a few times. The CDR3 is made up of 14 amino acids. Germline-derived CDR1 and CDR2 are SGHTA and FQGTGA. The germline V and J ends were trimmed by 5 bases and 6 bases, with 16 bases remaining between them.

The chain joins TRBV7-3 to TRBJ1-2; perhaps TRBD1 as D (5 bases). Sequenced sample: peripheral blood. This receptor was identified in a man in his 70s with acute or convalescent COVID-19. The CDR3 DNA reads TGTGCCAGCAGCCCCATGGGGCCGGGGGATGGCTACACCTTC. This encodes CASSPMGPGDGYTF. Full variable domain (outside the CDR3, taken from reference TRBV7-3 and TRBJ1-2): GAGVSQTPSNKVTEKGKYVELRCDPISGHTALYWYRQSLGQGPEFLIYFQGTGAADDSGLPNDRFFAVRPEGSVSTLKIQRTERGDSAVYLCASSPMGPGDGYTFGSGTRLTVV.